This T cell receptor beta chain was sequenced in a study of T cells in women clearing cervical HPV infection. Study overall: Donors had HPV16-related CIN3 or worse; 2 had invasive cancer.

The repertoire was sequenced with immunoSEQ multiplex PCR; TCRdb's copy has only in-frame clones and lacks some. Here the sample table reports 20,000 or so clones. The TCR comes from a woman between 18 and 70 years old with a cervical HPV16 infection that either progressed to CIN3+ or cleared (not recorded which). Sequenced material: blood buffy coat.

The DNA read from the CDR3 is TGTGCCAGCAGCTTAGTAAGCGGGAGGTACCACGAC. Its protein is CASSLVSGRYHD. From start to end, the CDR3 is CASSLVSGRYHDYTF. The chain is built from TRBV7-9 and TRBJ1-2; no reliable D call. The observed sequence ends 3 residues before the CDR3 terminus, with the missing tail filled in from the germline J gene. The CDR3 extends over 15 amino acids. In germline, CDR1 is SEHNR, CDR2 FQNEAQ (reference sequence).